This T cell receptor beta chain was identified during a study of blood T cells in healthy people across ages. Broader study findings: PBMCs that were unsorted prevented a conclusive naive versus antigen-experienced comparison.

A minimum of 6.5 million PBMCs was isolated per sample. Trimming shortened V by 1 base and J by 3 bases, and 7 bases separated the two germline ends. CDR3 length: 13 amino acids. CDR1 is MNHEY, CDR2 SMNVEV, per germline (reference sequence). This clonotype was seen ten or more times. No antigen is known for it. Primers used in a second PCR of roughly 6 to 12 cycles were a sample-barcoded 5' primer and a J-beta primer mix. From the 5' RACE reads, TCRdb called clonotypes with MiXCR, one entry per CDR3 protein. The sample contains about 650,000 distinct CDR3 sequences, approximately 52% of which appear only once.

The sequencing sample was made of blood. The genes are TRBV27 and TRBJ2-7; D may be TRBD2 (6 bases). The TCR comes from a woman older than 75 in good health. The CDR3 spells CASSLWRGYEQYF. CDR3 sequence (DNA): TGTGCCAGCAGTTTATGGAGGGGCTACGAGCAGTACTTC.